The 10 T cell receptor beta chains given below trace back to one sample, sequenced in a study of blood T cell repertoires in COVID-19. Clones were sequenced by immunoSEQ multiplex PCR, and TCRdb holds only the in-frame ones, with some missing. The repertoire holds 250,000 or so clones, about 80% seen once, with more than 7% in the top ten. The sample consisted of peripheral blood. These receptors came from an elderly man with acute or convalescent COVID-19.

The J gene is TRBJ2-7, the V gene TRBV6-6, with TRBD2 matching over 14 bases. The germline V gene has CDR1 MNHNY and CDR2 SVGAGI (reference sequence). After removal of 2 bases from V and 6 bases from J, the junction contained 0 bases not matched to a gene. The CDR3 covers 14 residues. The CDR3 nucleotides are TGTGCCAGCAGTTACGGGACTAGCGGGAGCGAGCAGTACTTC. Translating gives CASSYGTSGSEQYF.

J is TRBJ1-3 and V is TRBV14; no firm D call. This CDR3 is 14 amino acids long. Trimming shortened V by 6 bases and J by 0 bases, and 9 bases separated the two germline ends. The germline V gene encodes CDR1 SGHDN and CDR2 FVKESK. CDR3 loop: CASSLRGSGNTIYF. In DNA form, the CDR3 reads TGTGCCAGCAGTCTCAGAGGCTCTGGAAACACCATATATTTT.

The sample holds a few counts of this clone. The genes are TRBV6-5 and TRBJ1-4, with a weak D call TRBD1 (6 bases). V lost 0 bases, J lost 8 bases, and 16 bases lay in between. The V gene's germline CDR1 is MNHEY and CDR2 SVGAGI. CDR3 size: 16 residues. This CDR3 is CASSYSKGEGGEKLFF. In DNA, the CDR3 is TGTGCCAGCAGTTACTCGAAAGGGGAAGGGGGAGAAAAACTGTTTTTT.

This rearrangement joins TRBV5-1 to TRBJ1-4; tentatively, D is TRBD1 (5 bases). This CDR3 region has 16 residues. Germline lookup yields CDR1 SGHRS and CDR2 YFSETQ. V was cut by 4 bases and J by 0 bases, with 13 bases left in between. This CDR3 reads CASSPQGAATNEKLFF. The CDR3 DNA reads as TGCGCCAGCAGCCCCCAAGGGGCCGCAACTAATGAAAAACTGTTTTTT. The full variable domain, its missing parts supplied by reference TRBV5-1 and TRBJ1-4, is KAGVTQTPRYLIKTRGQQVTLSCSPISGHRSVSWYQQTPGQGLQFLFEYFSETQRNKGNFPGRFSGRQFSNSRSEMNVSTLELGDSALYLCASSPQGAATNEKLFFGSGTQLSVL.

The CDR3 DNA is TGTGCCAGTAGTATAGATCTTGCGGGCATTCAGTACTTC. Translation gives CASSIDLAGIQYF. V is TRBV19 and J is TRBJ2-4; possibly TRBD2 for D (5 bases). The CDR3 covers 13 residues. The ends were cut back, 0 bases at V and 9 bases at J, with 9 bases in the middle. Germline CDR1 and CDR2: LNHDA and SQIVND (reference sequence).

The chain combines TRBV19 with TRBJ1-3; weak D call: TRBD1 (6 bases). The germline gives CDR1 LNHDA, CDR2 SQIVND (reference sequence). The CDR3 loop spans 15 amino acids. V lost 7 bases to trimming and J lost 4 bases, with 17 bases between them. The CDR3 loop is CASTLQGAAGNTIYF. DNA for the CDR3: TGTGCCAGTACCCTACAGGGAGCGGCAGGAAACACCATATATTTT. The entire variable domain, with the rest obtained from reference TRBV19 and TRBJ1-3, is as follows: DGGITQSPKYLFRKEGQNVTLSCEQNLNHDAMYWYRQDPGQGLRLIYYSQIVNDFQKGDIAEGYSVSREKKESFPLTVTSAQKNPTAFYLCASTLQGAAGNTIYFGEGSWLTVV.

The chain combines TRBV28 with TRBJ1-5; TRBD1 matches 7 bases. The V segment lost 4 bases and the J segment 1 base; nucleotides outside the gene matches: 4. The germline gives CDR1 MDHEN, CDR2 SYDVKM. The CDR3 extends over 15 amino acids. The CDR3 region is CASSSTGLSNQPQHF. As DNA, the CDR3 is TGTGCCAGCAGTTCGACAGGGTTGAGCAATCAGCCCCAGCATTTT. The full variable domain, rest sourced from reference TRBV28 and TRBJ1-5, is DVKVTQSSRYLVKRTGEKVFLECVQDMDHENMFWYRQDPGLGLRLIYFSYDVKMKEKGDIPEGYSVSREKKERFSLILESASTNQTSMYLCASSSTGLSNQPQHFGDGTRLSIL.

V gene TRBV12-3 or TRBV12-4 combines with J gene TRBJ2-1, with D unresolved. The CDR3 extends over 13 amino acids. V was shortened by 1 base and J by 5 bases, with 6 bases between the two germline ends. The CDR3 region has the DNA TGTGCCAGCAGTTTAGGACTCGACAATGAGCAGTTCTTC. Translating gives CASSLGLDNEQFF.

In its sample, this clone was seen a few times. CDR3 DNA sequence: TGCGCCAGCAGCTTGGTGGCGGGAGGGGGATTCCAAGAGACCCAGTACTTC. It translates to CASSLVAGGGFQETQYF. The chain uses TRBV5-1 and TRBJ2-5, with 9 positions matching TRBD2. Trimming took 0 bases from V and 1 from J; bases not matched to a gene: 7. The CDR3 runs to 17 residues. Germline loops: CDR1 SGHRS, CDR2 YFSETQ.

This clone has just one count. The chain employs TRBV7-6 and TRBJ1-4; unclear D gene. The CDR3 extends over 16 amino acids. Germline lookup yields CDR1 SGHVS and CDR2 FNYEAQ. V shed 0 bases and J shed 7 bases, with 15 bases lying between them. CDR3 DNA sequence: TGTGCCAGCAGCTTAGCATACGGGAACCGAGGTGAAAAACTGTTTTTT. Protein product: CASSLAYGNRGEKLFF.